The rows below give T cell receptor delta chains drawn from one sample of a study of gamma-delta chains in newborns, infants, children. TCRdb re-processed the reads via CATT. The sample has approximately 12,000 delta-chain clones, approximately 9.7% seen once. Sample: blood. The source is a child who was a newborn, infant or young child, either healthy, febrile or measles-vaccinated (not recorded which). Both conserved end residues are part of each CDR3. Fields, in order: CDR3 length, D gene, V gene, J gene, CDR3 protein. A D gene is named only where the DNA matches it firmly.

len: 17
d_gene: NA
v_gene: TRDV2
j_gene: TRDJ1
CDR3aa: CACDTIGTPTFGDKLIF

len: 17
d_gene: TRDD3
v_gene: TRDV2
j_gene: TRDJ1
CDR3aa: CACDTIGTGDDTDKLIF

len: 14
d_gene: TRDD3
v_gene: TRDV2
j_gene: TRDJ2
CDR3aa: CACDTWGMTAQLFF

len: 16
d_gene: NA
v_gene: TRDV2
j_gene: TRDJ1
CDR3aa: CACDTVSRTYADKLIF

len: 14
d_gene: NA
v_gene: TRDV2
j_gene: TRDJ1
CDR3aa: CACDTVEGPDKLIF

len: 14
d_gene: NA
v_gene: TRDV2
j_gene: TRDJ1
CDR3aa: CACDLLGGGDKLIF

len: 19
d_gene: TRDD3
v_gene: TRDV2
j_gene: TRDJ3
CDR3aa: CACDTVLGDASWDTRQMFF

len: 18
d_gene: TRDD3
v_gene: TRDV1
j_gene: TRDJ1
CDR3aa: CALGTRTLPGGDTDKLIF

len: 18
d_gene: NA
v_gene: TRDV2
j_gene: TRDJ3
CDR3aa: CACDTGYPSTWDTRQTFF

len: 11
d_gene: NA
v_gene: TRDV1
j_gene: TRDJ1
CDR3aa: CALGPAPRNIF

len: 18
d_gene: TRDD3
v_gene: TRDV2
j_gene: TRDJ1
CDR3aa: CACDAILGIRGYTDKLIF

len: 16
d_gene: TRDD3
v_gene: TRDV2
j_gene: TRDJ1
CDR3aa: CACDALLGDHTDKLIF

len: 17
d_gene: TRDD3
v_gene: TRDV2
j_gene: TRDJ1
CDR3aa: CACDTLLGDTLTDKLIF

len: 14
d_gene: NA
v_gene: TRDV2
j_gene: TRDJ1
CDR3aa: CACDTVELTDKLIF

len: 17
d_gene: NA
v_gene: TRDV2
j_gene: TRDJ1
CDR3aa: CACDPLGLRLATDKLIF

len: 19
d_gene: NA
v_gene: TRDV2
j_gene: TRDJ3
CDR3aa: CACDTPGGPSSWDTRQMFF

len: 18
d_gene: TRDD3
v_gene: TRDV2
j_gene: TRDJ3
CDR3aa: CACDILGDSSWDTRQMFF

len: 18
d_gene: TRDD3
v_gene: TRDV2
j_gene: TRDJ1
CDR3aa: CACDTLLLGDPYTDKLIF

len: 13
d_gene: NA
v_gene: TRDV2
j_gene: TRDJ1
CDR3aa: CACDAMNTDKLIF

len: 18
d_gene: TRDD3
v_gene: TRDV2
j_gene: TRDJ1
CDR3aa: CACDIIAGAGGYTDKLIF

len: 18
d_gene: TRDD3
v_gene: TRDV2
j_gene: TRDJ1
CDR3aa: CACDTVVWGYTPTDKLIF

len: 15
d_gene: TRDD3
v_gene: TRDV2
j_gene: TRDJ1
CDR3aa: CACDASLGDTDKLIF

len: 14
d_gene: TRDD3
v_gene: TRDV2
j_gene: TRDJ1
CDR3aa: CACDSLGDTDKLIF

len: 16
d_gene: TRDD3
v_gene: TRDV2
j_gene: TRDJ2
CDR3aa: CACDTGGYALTAQLFF

len: 20
d_gene: TRDD3
v_gene: TRDV2
j_gene: TRDJ1
CDR3aa: CACDHVLGDTAPPYTDKLIF

len: 18
d_gene: TRDD3
v_gene: TRDV2
j_gene: TRDJ1
CDR3aa: CACDLLGDAGDHTDKLIF

len: 20
d_gene: TRDD3
v_gene: TRDV2
j_gene: TRDJ1
CDR3aa: CACTGLPTELGDKGTDKLIF

len: 15
d_gene: NA
v_gene: TRDV2
j_gene: TRDJ1
CDR3aa: CACDTAAGPRDKLIF